Presented here are 26 T cell receptor beta chains from one specimen sequenced in a study of T cell repertoires in cytomegalovirus infection. TCRdb re-called the reads through MiXCR, storing one row per CDR3 protein. This table has approximately 130,000 distinct CDR3 sequences, 20% to 30% appearing once. Their antigens are not known. The sample comprised PBMCs, sequenced either directly or after in vitro stimulation (not recorded which). Source of these receptors: a human donor in good health (CMV status not recorded). Some clones in this sample may be carry-over from other donors' samples.

Concerning this clonotype itself: A single base separates this from a much larger clone, so it may be a read error. The rearrangement uses TRBV7-2 and TRBJ1-4, with TRBD1 identical over 10 bases. Germline V gene data show CDR1 as SGHTA and CDR2 as FQGNSA. J gave up 7 bases and V 5 bases, and 7 bases lay outside the gene matches. This CDR3 spans 15 amino acids. CDR3 nucleotide sequence: TGTGCCAGCAGCCAGGAGGACAGGGGGGGTGAAAAACTGTTTTTT. Protein: CASSQEDRGGEKLFF. The full variable domain, in which reference TRBV7-2 and TRBJ1-4 provide the parts outside the CDR3, is GAGVSQSPSNKVTEKGKDVELRCDPISGHTALYWYRQSLGQGLEFLIYFQGNSAPDKSGLPSDRFSAERTGGSVSTLTIQRTQQEDSAVYLCASSQEDRGGEKLFFGSGTQLSVL.

This clonotype was counted at least ten times. The genes are TRBV6-2 or TRBV6-3 and TRBJ2-6, with D possibly TRBD1 on 5 matching bases. The CDR3 extends over 15 amino acids. Trimming removed 9 bases from V and 0 bases from J, with 12 bases in between. Looked up from germline, CDR1 is MNHEY and CDR2 is SVGEGT. CDR3 DNA: TGTGCCAGTAATGATAGGGGCTCTGGGGCCAACGTCCTGACTTTC. It translates to CASNDRGSGANVLTF.

This clonotype was seen only a few times. The chain has TRBV7-2 and TRBJ1-3, with D uncertain. V was shortened by 5 bases and J by 0 bases, with 11 bases between the two germline ends. The CDR3 contains 15 residues. Germline V gene sequence: CDR1 SGHTA, CDR2 FQGNSA. The CDR3 region has the DNA TGTGCCAGCAGCCTTCTGCATGACTCTGGAAACACCATATATTTT. Residues: CASSLLHDSGNTIYF.

J is TRBJ1-5 and V is TRBV5-1; tentatively, D is TRBD1 (6 bases). Trimming cost V 5 bases and J 4 bases, with 10 bases left between them. The CDR3 totals 13 residues. CDR1 is SGHRS, CDR2 YFSETQ, per germline. DNA of the CDR3: TGCGCCAGCAGGGGACAAGAAAATCAGCCCCAGCATTTT. Protein sequence: CASRGQENQPQHF.

This clonotype has a single count. This sequence joins TRBV12-3 or TRBV12-4 and TRBJ2-2, with D unclear. The CDR3 has 15 residues. Trimming removed 6 bases at V and 5 bases at J, with 16 bases between. The CDR3: CASRQRTSETGELFF. As DNA, the CDR3 is TGTGCCAGCAGACAGAGAACCAGCGAAACCGGGGAGCTGTTTTTT.

The chain links TRBV11-3 to TRBJ2-1, with 10 bases lining up with TRBD2. CDR1 and CDR2 (germline): SGHNT, YENEEA. Unmatched junction bases numbered 3, after V lost 3 bases and J lost 7 bases. The CDR3 is 14 residues long. The CDR3 bases are TGTGCCAGCAGCTTTCCACTAGCGGGAAATGAGCAGTTCTTC. Its protein product is CASSFPLAGNEQFF.

At least ten counts were recorded for this clonotype. This chain links TRBV7-3 with TRBJ2-2, with 11 nucleotides matching TRBD2. The V gene's germline CDR1 is SGHTA and CDR2 FQGTGA. The ends lost 5 bases at V and 0 bases at J; junction bases unmatched: 8. The CDR3 loop spans 18 amino acids. CDR3 sequence (DNA): TGTGCCAGCAGCGAGGGACTAGCGGAAAACGCGAACACCGGGGAGCTGTTTTTT. This sequence encodes CASSEGLAENANTGELFF.

The rearrangement joins TRBV20-1 to TRBJ1-5, with D tentatively TRBD1 (6 bases). Germline V gene data show CDR1 as DFQATT and CDR2 as SNEGSKA (reference sequence). V was clipped by 3 bases and J by 4 bases, with 10 bases between them. The CDR3 covers 13 residues. The CDR3 reads CSARGAGNQPQHF. CDR3 DNA: TGCAGTGCTAGGGGGGCGGGGAATCAGCCCCAGCATTTT.

V usage is TRBV5-4 and J usage is TRBJ1-1; D ambiguous. Germline V gives CDR1 SGHNT, CDR2 YYREEE (reference sequence). The germline V and J ends were trimmed by 6 bases and 3 bases, with 15 bases remaining between them. The CDR3 is 14 residues long. CDR3 amino acids: CASKLKFTYTEAFF. In DNA form, the CDR3 reads TGTGCCAGCAAATTGAAGTTCACTTACACTGAAGCTTTCTTT.

The rearrangement links TRBV7-6 to TRBJ2-1, with 7 bases lining up with TRBD1. This CDR3 has 16 amino acids. CDR1 is SGHVS and CDR2 is FNYEAQ in the germline V gene. Losses at the gene ends were 10 bases for V and 0 bases for J; bases not matched to a gene: 12. The CDR3 DNA follows: TGTGCCACCATTGAAGGGACAGCGAGCTCCTACAATGAGCAGTTCTTC. Protein: CATIEGTASSYNEQFF.

This clonotype is termed medium-sized (0.01 to 0.1%). The chain couples TRBV4-1 to TRBJ1-5; possibly TRBD1 for D (5 bases). The CDR3 is 17 residues long. CDR1 MGHRA and CDR2 YSYEKL come from the germline V gene. V was pared by 2 bases and J by 2 bases, with 16 bases between. The CDR3 DNA follows: TGCGCCAGCAGCCAATTCTGGGGGTCCTCCGGCAATCAGCCCCAGCATTTT. This sequence encodes CASSQFWGSSGNQPQHF.

In its sample, this clonotype was seen a few times. This chain joins TRBV7-2 and TRBJ2-7; perhaps TRBD1 as D (6 bases). CDR3 length equals 13 residues. The germline gives CDR1 SGHTA, CDR2 FQGNSA. V was cut by 6 bases and J by 3 bases, with 12 bases left in between. The CDR3 here is CASRTGQYYEQYF. CDR3 DNA sequence: TGTGCCAGCAGAACCGGACAGTACTACGAGCAGTACTTC.

This clonotype was picked up a small number of times. The chain is built from TRBV19 and TRBJ2-1, with 9 bases identical to TRBD2. J was trimmed by 6 bases and V by 10 bases; bases with no gene match: 16. This CDR3 is built from 16 residues. The germline V gene encodes CDR1 LNHDA and CDR2 SQIVND (reference sequence). CDR3 amino acids: CAIAPTGAGGLNEQFF. CDR3 nucleotides: TGTGCCATAGCACCCACCGGGGCGGGAGGGCTCAATGAGCAGTTCTTC.

Note on this clonotype: The junction departs from the called germline gene at one end, perhaps through a read error. This chain links TRBV7-2 with TRBJ2-3; D might be TRBD2 (7 bases). CDR1 and CDR2 from the germline V gene are SGHTA and FQGNSA. The CDR3 is 17 residues long. Here the CDR3 reads CASSPGTRGAFTDTRYF. The CDR3 DNA is TGTGCCAGCAGCCCGGGCACTCGGGGGGCGTTCACAGATACGCGGTATTTT.

A few counts support this clonotype. The rearrangement uses TRBV10-3 and TRBJ1-2; 7 nucleotides align to TRBD1. Unmatched junction bases numbered 4, after V lost 5 bases and J lost 4 bases. This CDR3 spans 13 amino acids. Germline V gives CDR1 ENHRY, CDR2 SYGVKD. In DNA form, the CDR3 reads TGTGCCATCAGTCACAGGGACAGCTATGGCTACACCTTC. Encoded protein: CAISHRDSYGYTF.

This clonotype was observed many times. The J gene is TRBJ2-5, the V gene TRBV7-2, with 7 bases that match TRBD2. V dropped 5 bases and J dropped 5; count of bases not matched to a gene: 11. Germline values: CDR1 SGHTA, CDR2 FQGNSA. The CDR3 contains 15 residues. CDR3 amino acids: CASSPPGGGRETQYF. The CDR3 region has the DNA TGTGCCAGCAGCCCCCCTGGGGGGGGTCGGGAGACCCAGTACTTC.

The chain joins TRBV27 to TRBJ2-1; 10 positions agree with TRBD2. V lost 5 bases and J lost 4; bases outside the gene matches: 8. Germline assignment: CDR1 MNHEY and CDR2 SMNVEV (reference sequence). CDR3 length: 16 residues. CDR3 sequence reads: CASSSSSGRTYNEQFF. The CDR3 DNA is TGTGCCAGCAGTAGCTCTAGCGGGAGAACTTACAATGAGCAGTTCTTC.

This clonotype was observed a handful of times. This chain connects TRBV4-1 to TRBJ1-4; D unclear. The CDR3 spans 14 residues. Per germline, CDR1 MGHRA and CDR2 YSYEKL. Trimming shortened V by 8 bases and J by 6 bases, and 16 bases separated the two germline ends. CDR3 DNA sequence: TGCGCCAGCGCAAGTTCTCCCGGCGATGAAAAACTGTTTTTT. This sequence encodes CASASSPGDEKLFF.

This clonotype was observed a few times. The CDR3 here is CSASKGAGGSYEQYF. The CDR3, as DNA: TGCAGTGCTAGTAAAGGCGCGGGGGGCTCCTACGAGCAGTACTTC. The gene calls are TRBV20-1 and TRBJ2-7; 8 positions match TRBD2. The length of the CDR3 is 15 residues. Germline V lookup: CDR1 DFQATT, CDR2 SNEGSKA (reference sequence). V trimming: 3 bases; J trimming: 0 bases; junction bases outside the gene matches: 7.

This clonotype was observed a handful of times. DNA of the CDR3: TGTGCCATCAGTGAGTCTCACGTTGCGGGAGGGAACACCGGGGAGCTGTTTTTT. It codes for CAISESHVAGGNTGELFF. This chain uses TRBV10-3 with TRBJ2-2; 8 nucleotides agree with TRBD2. This CDR3 has 18 amino acids. The junction had 7 bases not matched to a gene; V was cut back by 0 bases and J by 1 base. CDR1 ENHRY and CDR2 SYGVKD come from the germline V gene.

This clonotype was recorded once. This may come from a read error, since a much larger clone is one base off. The final CDR3 position lacks the conserved phenylalanine or tryptophan, pointing to a likely read error. The V and J genes are TRBV7-2 and TRBJ2-7; 7 bases map to TRBD2. Germline V gene data show CDR1 as SGHTA and CDR2 as FQGNSA. Trimming at V came to 5 bases and at J to 2 bases, leaving 9 bases not matched to a gene. The CDR3 runs to 15 residues. The CDR3 loop is CASSPMGRAPYEQYI. CDR3 in DNA: TGTGCCAGCAGCCCGATGGGGAGGGCGCCCTACGAGCAGTACATC.

The rearrangement uses TRBV7-2 and TRBJ2-1, with TRBD2 identical over 7 bases. CDR1 and CDR2 (germline): SGHTA, FQGNSA. CDR3 length: 21 amino acids. Trimming removed 3 bases from V and 3 bases from J; junction bases left unmatched: 23. CDR3 nucleotide sequence: TGTGCCAGCAGCTTCCCTCTTGCCACACACGGCGGGAGCGCGGACTACAATGAGCAGTTCTTC. It encodes CASSFPLATHGGSADYNEQFF.

This clonotype showed up just a few times. This CDR3 reads CASSVDPSTDTQYF. CDR3 DNA: TGTGCCAGCAGCGTAGACCCTAGCACAGATACGCAGTATTTT. The chain carries TRBV9 and TRBJ2-3; D gene uncertain. Germline V gene sequence: CDR1 SGDLS, CDR2 YYNGEE. CDR3 length: 14 residues. Trimming took 0 bases from V and 0 from J, leaving 5 bases between them.

The sample holds a few counts of this clonotype. J is TRBJ2-1 and V is TRBV7-6; tentatively, D is TRBD1 (6 bases). The CDR3 is 15 residues long. In germline, CDR1 is SGHVS, CDR2 FNYEAQ. Trimming pared 5 bases from V and 8 bases from J, leaving 19 bases between. The CDR3 sequence is CASSPGQHSRDEQFF. CDR3 coding DNA: TGTGCCAGCAGCCCTGGACAGCACTCTAGGGATGAGCAGTTCTTC. The variable domain in full, with the rest retrieved from reference TRBV7-6 and TRBJ2-1, is GAGVSQSPRYKVTKRGQDVALRCDPISGHVSLYWYRQALGQGPEFLTYFNYEAQQDKSGLPNDRFSAERPEGSISTLTIQRTEQRDSAMYRCASSPGQHSRDEQFFGPGTRLTVL.

This clonotype has at least ten counts. The chain employs TRBV28 and TRBJ2-7, with TRBD2 matching 10 bases. Germline V CDR1 and CDR2: MDHEN, SYDVKM. This CDR3 contains 15 residues. V shed 2 bases and J 4 bases; nucleotides not matched to a gene: 5. The CDR3 sequence: CASSLTLAGVYEQYF. CDR3 coding DNA: TGTGCCAGCAGTTTAACCCTAGCGGGAGTATACGAGCAGTACTTC. The entire variable domain, with the rest obtained from reference TRBV28 and TRBJ2-7, is as follows: DVKVTQSSRYLVKRTGEKVFLECVQDMDHENMFWYRQDPGLGLRLIYFSYDVKMKEKGDIPEGYSVSREKKERFSLILESASTNQTSMYLCASSLTLAGVYEQYFGPGTRLTVT.

The chain uses TRBV4-1 and TRBJ2-2; TRBD2 matches at 8 bases. CDR3 size: 15 residues. Per the germline V gene, CDR1 is MGHRA and CDR2 is YSYEKL. After removal of 6 bases from V and 6 bases from J, the junction contained 9 bases not matched to a gene. DNA for the CDR3: TGCGCCAGCAGTTTTTTACGGGAGGGCGCCGGGGAGCTGTTTTTT. This translates into CASSFLREGAGELFF.